The text below deals with one T cell receptor (beta chain). What this receptor recognizes is not known. Base qualities were left out, and no much larger clone turns up one base away. This sample stems from a study of OX40 agonist ivuxolimab in advanced cancers. Background on the whole study: The costimulatory receptor OX40 (CD134) was targeted by ivuxolimab, a fully human IgG2 agonistic monoclonal antibody. Of the approximately 50 dose-escalation patients, hepatocellular carcinoma was present in approximately 20, melanoma in roughly 15, renal cell carcinoma in 9 and head and neck cancer in 9. The paper reports the monotherapy dose-escalation portion (N of about 54 patients) of the phase I ivuxolimab trial. Prior anti-PD-1, anti-PD-L1 or anti-CTLA-4 therapy was permitted, and approximately 40% of dose-escalation patients had received checkpoint inhibitors. Intravenous ivuxolimab was administered to patients every 2 weeks at six dose levels: 0.01, 0.1, 0.3, 1.5, 3 and 10 mg/kg. A male proportion of 75% to 85% and a mean age of around 60 years, ranging from roughly 23 to 79, were recorded for the dose-escalation cohort. Partial responses occurred in three dose-escalation patients: two with cutaneous melanoma and one with hepatocellular carcinoma. Peripheral TCRbeta sequencing was intended to test whether TCR sequence diversity was altered and clonal T-cell expansion was caused by ivuxolimab.

Genomic DNA was extracted from sorted cells for sequencing of the TCRbeta CDR3 region. The immunoSEQ Assay was used for sequencing of TCRbeta CDR3 regions. Sourced from immuneACCESS, this table was stored by TCRdb with only in-frame sequences that have V and J called. A share of the clones is absent; for the studies checked, an unresolved V gene accounts for under half, and the remainder has no known explanation. This sample gives about 76,000 clones in total; 85% to 90% of them show up just once. The ten largest account for 10% to 15% of the sample. Patients with a history of autoimmune disease or receiving systemic immunosuppression were excluded from the trial. Peripheral blood for TCR sequencing was collected from all dose cohorts at baseline, on cycle 4 day 1, and on cycle 7 day 1. The samples were drawn from a first-in-human, open-label, multicenter phase I dose-escalation trial of ivuxolimab. Adults with locally advanced or metastatic melanoma, renal cell carcinoma, hepatocellular carcinoma or head and neck squamous cell carcinoma were enrolled in the trial. Before TCR sequencing, CD4+ and CD8+ T cells were separately sorted from peripheral blood.

Overall results and qualifications from the work: The antigen specificity of the clonally expanded peripheral T cells was not determined. Low levels of normalized T-cell clonal expansion were also seen in some patients who did not respond. Partial responders in the 0.1-3.0 mg/kg groups had among the lowest normalized peripheral clonal expansion, especially among CD8+ T cells. Clonal expansion of both CD4+ and CD8+ blood T cells was observed from baseline to week 6 at doses 0.1 to 3.0 mg/kg. After ivuxolimab, more expanded clones were found on average in CD8+ T cells than in CD4+ T cells.

A distance of 19 bases separates the germline ends of V and J, which lose 0 bases and 1 base respectively. According to the germline V gene, CDR1 reads LGHNA and CDR2 reads YNFKEQ. The CDR3 goes from the cysteine to the phenylalanine over 18 residues. The retained sequence is limited to the CDR3, 54 bases, with the frame set at the first base. Rearrangement joined TRBV4-2 to TRBJ2-7; TRBD2 is perhaps the D gene, given 5 matching bases. Sequenced material: CD4+ or CD8+ T cells sorted from blood, taken in a trial of the OX40 agonist ivuxolimab. This receptor was identified in an adult with an advanced solid tumor such as melanoma, head and neck, liver or kidney cancer. The CDR3 protein: CASSQENFLGVGSYEQYF. The nucleotide sequence is TGTGCCAGCAGCCAAGAAAACTTTCTGGGAGTAGGGTCCTACGAGCAGTACTTC.